Described below is a single T cell receptor (beta chain) sequence and its context. As handled by the study authors: How many nucleated cells were present was estimated from reference gene primer amplification. TCRdb's copy holds only in-frame clones and misses some; the assay was immunoSEQ multiplex PCR. V, J and clone size were drawn from that table, and D and trimming were deduced from the DNA. The sample yields roughly 200,000 clones, roughly 82% seen once. This sample was taken from a study of blood T cell repertoires in COVID-19. Study background: Collection of acute and convalescent COVID-19 samples took place in the United States, Italy and Spain.

Between the trimmed V and J ends, which lost 5 bases and 10 bases, there was a span of 17 bases. The length of the CDR3 is 13 residues. Germline CDR1 and CDR2: LGHDT and YNNKEL (reference sequence). The rearrangement uses TRBV3-1 (or the pseudogene TRBV3-2) and TRBJ1-1; D is ambiguous. The material sequenced was peripheral blood. This TCR derives from a human donor in a cohort sampled during active COVID-19. DNA for the CDR3: TGTGCCAGCAGCTATCCCCGGGCCCGGGGAGCTTTCTTT. Its protein is CASSYPRARGAFF.